This T cell receptor (beta chain) was identified in a study of cytomegalovirus exposure and HLA in healthy donors. Study at large: Early release data held around 82 million unique TCRs from HLA-typed donors.

About this clone itself: The antigen is undetermined. At one boundary the junction diverges from the germline segment, which might be a read error. Different DNA sequences within this sample yield the same CDR3.

Study-level results: It was taken for granted in presence/absence analyses that sequencing depth across donors was roughly uniform.

The PCR ran on 60 Vbeta and 13 Jbeta primers. The repertoire was sequenced with immunoSEQ multiplex PCR; TCRdb's copy has only in-frame clones and lacks some. This sample has approximately 120,000 clones, with about four fifths found just once. This sequence was found in a middle-aged woman in good health and CMV-seropositive. Sequencing was done on a sample of PBMCs.

The CDR3 here is CASSESSFRGTEAFF. CDR3 nucleotide sequence: TGTGCCAGCAGCGAGTCCTCGTTTAGAGGGACTGAAGCCTTCTTT. The rearrangement uses TRBV7-8 and TRBJ1-1; D is perhaps TRBD1 (5 bases). The germline gives CDR1 SGHVS, CDR2 FQNEAQ. This CDR3 has 15 amino acids.